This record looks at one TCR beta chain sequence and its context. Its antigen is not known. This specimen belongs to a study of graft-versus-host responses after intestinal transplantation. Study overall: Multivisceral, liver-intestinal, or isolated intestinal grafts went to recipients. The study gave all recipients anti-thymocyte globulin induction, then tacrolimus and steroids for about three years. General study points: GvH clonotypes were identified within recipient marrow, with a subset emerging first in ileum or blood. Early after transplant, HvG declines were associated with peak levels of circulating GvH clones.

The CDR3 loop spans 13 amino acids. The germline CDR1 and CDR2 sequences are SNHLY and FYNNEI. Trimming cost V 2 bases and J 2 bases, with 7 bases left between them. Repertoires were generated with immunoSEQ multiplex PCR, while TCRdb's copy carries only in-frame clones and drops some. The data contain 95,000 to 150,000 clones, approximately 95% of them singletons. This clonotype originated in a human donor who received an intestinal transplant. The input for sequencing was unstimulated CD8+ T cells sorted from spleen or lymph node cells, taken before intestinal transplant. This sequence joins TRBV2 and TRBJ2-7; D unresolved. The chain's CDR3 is CASSEKGPYEQYF. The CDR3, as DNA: TGTGCCAGCAGTGAAAAGGGCCCCTACGAGCAGTACTTC.